The clone carrying this TCR beta chain was seen more than once but under ten times. This record comes from a study of T cells of healthy individuals. The germline CDR1 and CDR2 sequences are MDHEN and SYDVKM. This CDR3 contains 13 residues. Trimming removed 5 bases at V and 6 bases at J, with 12 bases between. TCRdb re-called the 5' RACE reads with MiXCR, one entry per CDR3 protein. The sample lists 90,000 to 100,000 distinct CDR3 sequences; under 20% were seen once. V gene TRBV28 combines with J gene TRBJ2-3; D perhaps matches TRBD1 (5 bases). This receptor was obtained from a human donor in good health. The CDR3 DNA reads TGTGCCAGCAGTACAGGACCTCTGGATACGCAGTATTTT. Protein: CASSTGPLDTQYF. Full variable domain (missing parts from reference TRBV28 and TRBJ2-3): DVKVTQSSRYLVKRTGEKVFLECVQDMDHENMFWYRQDPGLGLRLIYFSYDVKMKEKGDIPEGYSVSREKKERFSLILESASTNQTSMYLCASSTGPLDTQYFGPGTRLTVL.